This TCR beta chain was captured in a study of blood T cell repertoires in COVID-19. For the study at large: Specimens from acute and convalescent COVID-19 originated in the United States, Italy and Spain. PBMCs, B-cell-depleted T cells, or T cells were the source of the cDNA or gDNA that made up the material.

Per the authors' pipeline: Amplification of reference gene primers was used by the study to estimate nucleated cell counts. Using immunoSEQ multiplex PCR, the repertoire was profiled, and TCRdb retains in-frame clones only, with some absent. V and J calls and clone size come straight from that table; D and trimming were deduced from the DNA. The repertoire holds fewer than 70,000 clones, with approximately 92% as singletons. Trimming shortened V by 1 base and J by 4 bases, and 13 bases separated the two germline ends. This CDR3 region has 15 residues. CDR1 is MGHRA and CDR2 is YSYEKL in the germline V gene.

The sequenced sample consisted of peripheral blood. This receptor was taken from a middle-aged man with acute or convalescent COVID-19. The chain employs TRBV4-1 and TRBJ2-5, with D possibly matching TRBD2 (6 bases). Here the CDR3 reads CASSQVGTGVETQYF. The CDR3 DNA follows: TGCGCCAGCAGCCAAGTAGGAACGGGGGTAGAGACCCAGTACTTC.